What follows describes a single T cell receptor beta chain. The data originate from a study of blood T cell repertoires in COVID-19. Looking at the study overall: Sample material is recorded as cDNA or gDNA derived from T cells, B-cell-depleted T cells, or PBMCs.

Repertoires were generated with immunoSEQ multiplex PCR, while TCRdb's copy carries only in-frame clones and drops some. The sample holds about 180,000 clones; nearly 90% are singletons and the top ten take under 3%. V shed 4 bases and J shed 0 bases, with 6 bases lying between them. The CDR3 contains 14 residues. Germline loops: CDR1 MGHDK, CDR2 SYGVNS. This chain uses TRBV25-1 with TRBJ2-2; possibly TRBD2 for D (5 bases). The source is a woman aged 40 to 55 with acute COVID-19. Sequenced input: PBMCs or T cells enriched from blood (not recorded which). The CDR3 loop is CASSGLTNTGELFF. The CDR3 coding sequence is TGTGCCAGCAGTGGACTAACGAACACCGGGGAGCTGTTTTTT.